This entry lists 22 T cell receptor beta chains sequenced from one sample in a study of control samples from healthy donors and cancer patients. Some clones are missing from TCRdb's copy, which holds only in-frame ones; the method was immunoSEQ multiplex PCR. The table includes about 85,000 clones, 70% to 90% detected once. Sequencing was carried out using blood. All receptors come from a woman aged 55-69 years in good health.

This sequence joins TRBV6-1 and TRBJ1-2, with D tentatively TRBD1 (5 bases). CDR1 MNHNS and CDR2 SASEGT come from the germline V gene. Trimming removed 2 bases from V and 4 bases from J, with 17 bases in between. The CDR3 length is 16 residues. In DNA form, the CDR3 reads TGTGCCAGCAGTGAACAGGTCAGGGCATACCTCTATGGCTACACCTTC. It translates to CASSEQVRAYLYGYTF.

The rearrangement links TRBV11-2 to TRBJ1-1; tentative D call: TRBD1 (6 bases). V lost 4 bases, J lost 0 bases, and 12 bases lay in between. Germline CDR1 and CDR2: SGHAT and FQNNGV. This CDR3 is built from 15 residues. As DNA, the CDR3 is TGTGCCAGCAGCTCGGGACAAACCATGAACACTGAAGCTTTCTTT. Protein product: CASSSGQTMNTEAFF.

The chain uses TRBV19 and TRBJ2-3; TRBD1 matches at 10 bases. With V trimmed by 5 bases and J by 0 bases, 5 bases remained unmatched. The germline gives CDR1 LNHDA, CDR2 SQIVND (reference sequence). The CDR3 consists of 16 residues. CDR3 DNA: TGTGCCAGTAGTCTCCGGGACAGGGGAAGCACAGATACGCAGTATTTT. This translates into CASSLRDRGSTDTQYF.

The chain links TRBV6-2 or TRBV6-3 to TRBJ1-1, with D unclear. This CDR3 comprises 14 residues. Germline values: CDR1 MNHEY, CDR2 SVGEGT. V was shortened by 3 bases and J by 4 bases, with 12 bases between the two germline ends. The CDR3 here is CASSYLGGGTEAFF. CDR3 DNA sequence: TGTGCCAGCAGTTATCTGGGTGGTGGCACTGAAGCTTTCTTT.

The chain combines TRBV2 with TRBJ1-4; D uncertain. Germline CDR1 reads SNHLY; CDR2 reads FYNNEI. CDR3 length: 13 amino acids. V dropped 7 bases and J dropped 4 bases, with 10 bases sitting between them. The CDR3 protein is CASKTGINEKLFF. DNA for the CDR3: TGTGCCAGCAAGACCGGCATTAATGAAAAACTGTTTTTT.

This chain links TRBV6-5 with TRBJ2-1, with 12 nucleotides matching TRBD2. CDR1 is MNHEY and CDR2 is SVGAGI in the germline V gene. This CDR3 has 14 residues. With V trimmed by 7 bases and J by 7 bases, 5 bases remained unmatched. This CDR3 reads CASISLAGGNEQFF. The CDR3 DNA is TGTGCCAGCATTAGCCTAGCGGGGGGGAATGAGCAGTTCTTC.

In this sample, this clone turned up a few times. This chain joins TRBV2 and TRBJ2-5; 7 bases line up with TRBD1. J lost 3 bases, V lost 1 base, and 2 bases had no gene match. CDR3 length: 14 residues. Germline V lookup: CDR1 SNHLY, CDR2 FYNNEI. CDR3 DNA sequence: TGTGCCAGCAGTGAAGACAGGGGAAAAGAGACCCAGTACTTC. It yields the protein CASSEDRGKETQYF.

The chain is built from TRBV29-1 and TRBJ1-1; D not certain. This CDR3 comprises 12 residues. Germline loops: CDR1 SQVTM, CDR2 ANQGSEA. The V and J ends lost 7 bases and 10 bases respectively, with 19 bases between them. CDR3 protein: CSASSWADLAFF. The CDR3 DNA sequence: TGCAGCGCTAGTTCTTGGGCCGACTTAGCTTTCTTT.

CDR3 in amino acids: CASTPGWGTEAFF. CDR3 nucleotide sequence: TGTGCCAGCACTCCCGGCTGGGGCACTGAAGCTTTCTTT. V is TRBV6-5 and J is TRBJ1-1; no firm D call. This CDR3 contains 13 residues. CDR1 MNHEY and CDR2 SVGAGI come from the germline V gene. Trimming took off 7 bases at V and 4 bases at J, with 13 bases between the two ends.

The chain uses TRBV5-1 and TRBJ1-2; perhaps TRBD1 as D (6 bases). The CDR3 covers 15 residues. Per the germline V gene, CDR1 is SGHRS and CDR2 is YFSETQ. The V end lost 0 bases, the J end lost 2 bases, and 11 bases lay between the germline ends. CDR3 amino acids: CASSLAGGVNYGYTF. The CDR3 DNA is TGCGCCAGCAGCTTGGCCGGGGGCGTCAACTATGGCTACACCTTC.

The chain joins TRBV2 to TRBJ2-7; 12 bases are a match to TRBD2. V dropped 5 bases and J dropped 4; count of bases not matched to a gene: 9. This CDR3 spans 16 amino acids. Germline lookup yields CDR1 SNHLY and CDR2 FYNNEI. CDR3 nucleotide sequence: TGTGCCAGCAGTAAAGGACTAGCGGGACCCTGGTACGAGCAGTACTTC. Its protein product is CASSKGLAGPWYEQYF.

The chain carries TRBV7-9 and TRBJ2-7, with D possibly being TRBD1 (5 bases). Germline V CDR1 and CDR2: SEHNR, FQNEAQ (reference sequence). V lost 11 bases, J lost 1 base, and 9 bases lay in between. This CDR3 spans 11 amino acids. CDR3 protein: CAASGSYEQYF. The CDR3 bases are TGTGCCGCCTCAGGGTCCTACGAGCAGTACTTC.

The rearrangement joins TRBV7-8 to TRBJ2-2; D gene unclear. The CDR3 loop spans 12 amino acids. The germline V and J ends were trimmed by 1 base and 10 bases, with 7 bases remaining between them. Germline values: CDR1 SGHVS, CDR2 FQNEAQ. CDR3 residues: CASSLVKVELFF. The CDR3 nucleotides are TGTGCCAGCAGCTTAGTGAAGGTGGAGCTGTTTTTT.

V and J are TRBV2 and TRBJ1-5, with 7 bases identical to TRBD1. This CDR3 has 16 amino acids. V trimming: 6 bases; J trimming: 3 bases; junction bases outside the gene matches: 11. CDR1 is SNHLY and CDR2 is FYNNEI in the germline V gene. CDR3 bases: TGTGCCAGCAGCCTACAGGGGAGGGTTAACAATCAGCCCCAGCATTTT. This encodes CASSLQGRVNNQPQHF.

This chain connects TRBV2 to TRBJ2-5, with D perhaps matching TRBD2 (7 bases). The ends were cut back, 6 bases at V and 3 bases at J, with 14 bases in the middle. CDR3 size: 14 residues. The germline gives CDR1 SNHLY, CDR2 FYNNEI. The CDR3 sequence is CASRGGALEETQYF. CDR3 nucleotide sequence: TGTGCCAGCAGGGGGGGGGCCCTTGAAGAGACCCAGTACTTC.

The chain is built from TRBV11-3 and TRBJ1-2; 7 positions match TRBD1. V dropped 4 bases and J dropped 5; count of bases not matched to a gene: 7. The germline V gene has CDR1 SGHNT and CDR2 YENEEA. The CDR3 contains 14 residues. CDR3 region: CASSSSGQPYGYTF. The CDR3 nucleotides are TGTGCCAGCAGCTCGTCGGGACAGCCATATGGCTACACCTTC.

The chain recombines TRBV9 with TRBJ1-2, with D possibly being TRBD1 (5 bases). The CDR3 is made up of 14 amino acids. CDR1 and CDR2 (germline): SGDLS, YYNGEE. The ends were cut back, 3 bases at V and 4 bases at J, with 13 bases in the middle. CDR3 in amino acids: CASSALSGGYGYTF. CDR3 in DNA: TGTGCCAGCAGCGCCCTATCCGGGGGCTATGGCTACACCTTC. The variable domain in full, completed from reference TRBV9 and TRBJ1-2, reads DSGVTQTPKHLITATGQRVTLRCSPRSGDLSVYWYQQSLDQGLQFLIQYYNGEERAKGNILERFSAQQFPDLHSELNLSSLELGDSALYFCASSALSGGYGYTFGSGTRLTVV.

The chain is built from TRBV5-1 and TRBJ2-7; 10 positions match TRBD2. There are 15 residues in the CDR3. CDR1 and CDR2 (germline): SGHRS, YFSETQ. The V and J ends lost 2 bases and 6 bases, in that order; junction bases with no gene match: 8. CDR3 nucleotides: TGCGCCAGCAGCTTAACCCCGGGACTAGCGCGCGAGCAGTACTTC. Amino acid sequence: CASSLTPGLAREQYF.

V is TRBV10-1 and J is TRBJ2-3; D gene ambiguous. The length of the CDR3 is 12 residues. The germline V and J ends were trimmed by 4 bases and 6 bases, with 8 bases remaining between them. Germline CDR1 WNHNN, CDR2 SYGVQD (reference sequence). The CDR3 sequence: CASSASMDTQYF. The CDR3 bases are TGCGCCAGCAGTGCCAGCATGGATACGCAGTATTTT.

V and J are TRBV19 and TRBJ1-5; D uncertain. This CDR3 spans 14 amino acids. Trimming cost V 7 bases and J 7 bases, with 17 bases left between them. From germline, CDR1 is LNHDA and CDR2 SQIVND (reference sequence). This CDR3 reads CASTPLEMEQPQHF. In DNA form, the CDR3 reads TGTGCCAGTACCCCACTTGAGATGGAACAGCCCCAGCATTTT.

This clone is a singleton in its sample. The rearrangement joins TRBV11-3 to TRBJ1-2; no firm D call. Germline CDR1 is SGHNT and CDR2 is YENEEA. The CDR3 totals 13 residues. The V gene lost 1 base and the J gene lost 14 bases, with 17 bases spanning the gap. CDR3 in DNA: TGTGCCAGCAGCTTAGGGGGTTCACGGCAGTGGACCTTC. Amino acids: CASSLGGSRQWTF. The complete variable domain, with remaining parts taken from reference TRBV11-3 and TRBJ1-2, reads EAGVVQSPRYKIIEKKQPVAFWCNPISGHNTLYWYLQNLGQGPELLIRYENEEAVDDSQLPKDRFSAERLKGVDSTLKIQPAELGDSAVYLCASSLGGSRQWTFGSGTRLTVV.

The V gene is TRBV11-2, the J gene TRBJ2-7; D remains unclear. The CDR3 covers 12 residues. In germline, CDR1 is SGHAT, CDR2 FQNNGV. Trimming removed 0 bases at V and 7 bases at J, with 7 bases between. The CDR3 DNA is TGTGCCAGCAGCTTAGATCGGTATGAGCAGTACTTC. Protein: CASSLDRYEQYF. The variable domain in full, completed from reference TRBV11-2 and TRBJ2-7, reads EAGVAQSPRYKIIEKRQSVAFWCNPISGHATLYWYQQILGQGPKLLIQFQNNGVVDDSQLPKDRFSAERLKGVDSTLKIQPAKLEDSAVYLCASSLDRYEQYFGPGTRLTVT.